This TCR beta chain was observed in a study of cytomegalovirus exposure and HLA in healthy donors. Points from the study as a whole: According to an earlier analysis, most TCR beta V segments yielded productive rearrangements about 90% or about 30% of the time. Among TCR beta chains, those listed as cytomegalovirus-associated numbered about 150.

60 Vbeta and 13 Jbeta primers were used in PCR. Repertoires were generated with immunoSEQ multiplex PCR, while TCRdb's copy carries only in-frame clones and drops some. Among some 150,000 clones, around 73% were seen once, and the ten largest hold around an eighth. This CDR3 is built from 15 residues. The V end was cut by 3 bases, the J end by 1 base, with 11 bases between. CDR1 SGHVS and CDR2 FQNEAQ come from the germline V gene. Points on this clone: The target antigen is unknown.

Despite likely unrecorded immune exposures, the donors were nominally healthy at the time of sampling. The J gene is TRBJ2-3, the V gene TRBV7-8; no firm D call. Material: PBMCs. The TCR was taken from a human donor in good health. The CDR3 DNA follows: TGTGCCAGCAGCTTCTTCACAGCCCGCACAGATACGCAGTATTTT. This sequence encodes CASSFFTARTDTQYF.